The 7 T cell receptor beta chains below were found in one sample sequenced in a study of blood T cell repertoires in COVID-19. The data were produced by immunoSEQ multiplex PCR, yet TCRdb's version contains in-frame clones alone and is incomplete. Of tens of thousands of clones in the sample, around 80% are singletons; the top ten hold more than 4.5%. Sequenced sample: peripheral blood. These receptors were obtained from a human donor in a cohort sampled during active or convalescent COVID-19.

J is TRBJ2-2 and V is TRBV27; 12 bases are shared with TRBD1. The CDR3 is 16 amino acids. Germline lookup yields CDR1 MNHEY and CDR2 SMNVEV (reference sequence). V was pared by 2 bases and J by 5 bases, with 3 bases of the junction left unmatched. Here the CDR3 reads CASSLPGQGATGELFF. The CDR3 bases are TGTGCCAGCAGTTTACCGGGACAGGGGGCTACCGGGGAGCTGTTTTTT.

V usage is TRBV2 and J usage is TRBJ1-5, with TRBD1 matching 7 bases. Trimming removed 1 base from V and 6 bases from J; junction bases left unmatched: 3. CDR1 and CDR2 from the germline V gene are SNHLY and FYNNEI. The CDR3 length is 14 residues. CDR3 amino acids: CASSEEGAVQPQHF. CDR3 in DNA: TGTGCCAGCAGTGAAGAGGGGGCGGTTCAGCCCCAGCATTTT.

This clone has a count of ten or more. This chain joins TRBV9 and TRBJ1-1; D gene uncertain. The CDR3 consists of 15 residues. Germline-derived CDR1 and CDR2 are SGDLS and YYNGEE. Trimming shortened V by 0 bases and J by 1 base, and 10 bases separated the two germline ends. The CDR3: CASSVVGSPNTEAFF. The CDR3 DNA is TGTGCCAGCAGCGTAGTGGGCAGCCCGAACACTGAAGCTTTCTTT.

The V and J genes are TRBV5-1 and TRBJ2-2, with 10 bases aligning to TRBD1. The CDR3 is 16 residues long. Unmatched junction bases numbered 10, after V lost 4 bases and J lost 7 bases. In germline, CDR1 is SGHRS, CDR2 YFSETQ. The CDR3 DNA follows: TGCGCCAGCAGCGCCTCCGGGACAGGGGCGAGCGGGGAGCTGTTTTTT. Its translation: CASSASGTGASGELFF.

This clone is a singleton in its sample. The DNA of the CDR3 is TGTGCCAGCAGTGGGACAGGTGGCAATCAGCCCCAGCATTTT. The encoded protein is CASSGTGGNQPQHF. The V and J genes are TRBV2 and TRBJ1-5; 7 nucleotides match TRBD1. After removal of 4 bases from V and 2 bases from J, the junction contained 2 bases not matched to a gene. Germline values: CDR1 SNHLY, CDR2 FYNNEI. The CDR3 contains 14 residues. Full variable domain (rest looked up from reference TRBV2 and TRBJ1-5): EPEVTQTPSHQVTQMGQEVILRCVPISNHLYFYWYRQILGQKVEFLVSFYNNEISEKSEIFDDQFSVERPDGSNFTLKIRSTKLEDSAMYFCASSGTGGNQPQHFGDGTRLSIL.

The chain recombines TRBV29-1 with TRBJ2-7, with TRBD1 matching over 8 bases. This CDR3 is 12 amino acids long. V trimming: 4 bases; J trimming: 2 bases; junction bases outside the gene matches: 1. The germline V gene encodes CDR1 SQVTM and CDR2 ANQGSEA. The CDR3 sequence is CSVVQGAYEQYF. The CDR3 DNA reads as TGCAGCGTTGTACAGGGGGCCTACGAGCAGTACTTC.

The chain couples TRBV25-1 to TRBJ1-2; possibly TRBD1 for D (6 bases). Germline CDR1 MGHDK, CDR2 SYGVNS. V gave up 4 bases and J gave up 0 bases, with 9 bases separating them. The CDR3 is 14 residues long. The CDR3 DNA follows: TGTGCCAGCAGTGGGGACACAACTAACTATGGCTACACCTTC. Its protein is CASSGDTTNYGYTF.